What follows are 13 T cell receptor beta chains derived from one specimen sequenced in a study of T cell changes during pregnancy in multiple sclerosis. Assay used: immunoSEQ multiplex PCR; TCRdb lists only in-frame clones, some missing. The sample consists of about 58,000 clones, 93% of them appearing once. Material: CD8+ T cells from peripheral blood mononuclear cells, obtained in the second trimester of pregnancy. The receptors were gathered from a female donor with multiple sclerosis, enrolled in a pregnancy study.

CDR3 DNA sequence: TGTGCCAGCAGTCCCCCCAGGCAGGGCCTACGCACAGATACGCAGTATTTT. As protein: CASSPPRQGLRTDTQYF. V gene TRBV7-9 combines with J gene TRBJ2-3, with D possibly TRBD1 on 5 matching bases. The V end lost 6 bases, the J end lost 1 base, and 20 bases lay between the germline ends. Germline CDR1 reads SEHNR; CDR2 reads FQNEAQ (reference sequence). This CDR3 has 17 residues.

This chain joins TRBV27 and TRBJ1-1; TRBD1 matches at 8 bases. The CDR3 is made up of 14 amino acids. Germline V CDR1 and CDR2: MNHEY, SMNVEV (reference sequence). Losses at the gene ends were 5 bases for V and 1 base for J; bases not matched to a gene: 3. CDR3 nucleotide sequence: TGTGCCAGCAGTCCCGGGACAGGGAACACTGAAGCTTTCTTT. It encodes CASSPGTGNTEAFF.

The CDR3 loop reads CASSYDTKRNTIYF. The CDR3 DNA reads TGTGCCAGTAGTTACGACACCAAACGAAACACCATATATTTT. The chain recombines TRBV19 with TRBJ1-3; D is undetermined. V was shortened by 5 bases and J by 5 bases, with 13 bases between the two germline ends. Germline V gene lookup returns CDR1 LNHDA and CDR2 SQIVND (reference sequence). This CDR3 has 14 amino acids.

Here the CDR3 DNA reads TGTGCCAGCAGCGCCCCGGGGGGAGGGAGAGGCACCGGGGAGCTGTTTTTT. Its protein is CASSAPGGGRGTGELFF. V usage is TRBV9 and J usage is TRBJ2-2, with 7 bases aligning to TRBD2. After removal of 3 bases from V and 4 bases from J, the junction contained 12 bases not matched to a gene. Germline V lookup: CDR1 SGDLS, CDR2 YYNGEE. The CDR3 is 17 residues long.

The V and J genes are TRBV18 and TRBJ2-7, with 7 bases that match TRBD1. Germline trimming cut 3 bases from V and 2 bases from J; bases unmatched to any gene: 16. The CDR3 runs to 18 residues. Germline CDR1 reads KGHSH; CDR2 reads LQKENI. CDR3 bases: TGTGCCAGCTCACCCACAATCCTCAGACAGGGTTCTCCCTACGAGCAGTACTTC. It specifies CASSPTILRQGSPYEQYF.

This clone was counted once. V and J are TRBV16 and TRBJ2-3, with D possibly matching TRBD1 (5 bases). Germline lookup yields CDR1 KGHSY and CDR2 FQNENV. CDR3 length: 12 residues. V lost 7 bases and J 4 bases, leaving 9 bases between the germline ends. CDR3: CASTQGADTQYF. CDR3 DNA sequence: TGTGCCAGCACCCAGGGCGCAGATACGCAGTATTTT.

CDR3 bases: TGTGCCAGCAGCGTAAATTCTTATGGCTACACCTTC. It specifies CASSVNSYGYTF. This chain connects TRBV9 to TRBJ1-2, with D unresolved. The germline gives CDR1 SGDLS, CDR2 YYNGEE. V was clipped by 1 base and J by 5 bases, with 6 bases between them. This CDR3 region has 12 residues.

V gene TRBV4-1 combines with J gene TRBJ1-4; 7 positions match TRBD1. V lost 4 bases to trimming and J lost 11 bases; unmatched junction nucleotides: 1. The germline CDR1 and CDR2 sequences are MGHRA and YSYEKL. This CDR3 spans 11 amino acids. The CDR3 region is CASSLTGKLFF. The CDR3 nucleotides read TGCGCCAGCAGCCTGACAGGGAAACTGTTTTTT.

J is TRBJ2-6 and V is TRBV6-1, with D possibly being TRBD1 (5 bases). This CDR3 has 15 amino acids. CDR1 is MNHNS and CDR2 is SASEGT in the germline V gene. Trimming left V 3 bases short and J 0 bases short, with 6 bases between. DNA of the CDR3: TGTGCCAGCAGTGATGACAGCTCTGGGGCCAACGTCCTGACTTTC. It is translated as CASSDDSSGANVLTF.

This clone has just a few counts. The rearrangement joins TRBV19 to TRBJ1-1; 9 nucleotides match TRBD1. Per germline, CDR1 LNHDA and CDR2 SQIVND (reference sequence). Trimming took 6 bases from V and 1 from J; bases not matched to a gene: 3. CDR3 length: 14 amino acids. CDR3 in amino acids: CASRMGQGNTEAFF. Here the CDR3 DNA reads TGTGCCAGTAGAATGGGACAGGGGAACACTGAAGCTTTCTTT.

This chain joins TRBV29-1 and TRBJ2-5, with D tentatively TRBD2 (7 bases). The CDR3 sequence is 16 residues long. Between the trimmed V and J ends, which lost 5 bases and 5 bases, there was a span of 24 bases. Looked up from germline, CDR1 is SQVTM and CDR2 is ANQGSEA. Here the CDR3 DNA reads TGCAGCGTTCTGAGCCTTCGCCGGGGGGCGCGGGAGACCCAGTACTTC. Its protein is CSVLSLRRGARETQYF.

This chain connects TRBV7-6 to TRBJ2-3; no clear D gene. Germline-derived CDR1 and CDR2 are SGHVS and FNYEAQ. Trimming shortened V by 3 bases and J by 4 bases, and 11 bases separated the two germline ends. The CDR3 spans 14 residues. CDR3 in DNA: TGTGCCAGCAGCTTGGAGCTAGTCGCAGATACGCAGTATTTT. Translated, it gives CASSLELVADTQYF. Full variable domain (rest looked up from reference TRBV7-6 and TRBJ2-3): GAGVSQSPRYKVTKRGQDVALRCDPISGHVSLYWYRQALGQGPEFLTYFNYEAQQDKSGLPNDRFSAERPEGSISTLTIQRTEQRDSAMYRCASSLELVADTQYFGPGTRLTVL.

This clone was picked up one time. This chain joins TRBV5-4 and TRBJ1-2; 8 nucleotides line up with TRBD1. Per germline, CDR1 SGHNT and CDR2 YYREEE (reference sequence). This CDR3 has 14 amino acids. Trimming cost V 1 base and J 7 bases; bases outside gene matches: 6. The CDR3 is CASSLWPGGVGYTF. CDR3 DNA sequence: TGTGCCAGCAGCTTGTGGCCAGGGGGCGTTGGCTACACCTTC.